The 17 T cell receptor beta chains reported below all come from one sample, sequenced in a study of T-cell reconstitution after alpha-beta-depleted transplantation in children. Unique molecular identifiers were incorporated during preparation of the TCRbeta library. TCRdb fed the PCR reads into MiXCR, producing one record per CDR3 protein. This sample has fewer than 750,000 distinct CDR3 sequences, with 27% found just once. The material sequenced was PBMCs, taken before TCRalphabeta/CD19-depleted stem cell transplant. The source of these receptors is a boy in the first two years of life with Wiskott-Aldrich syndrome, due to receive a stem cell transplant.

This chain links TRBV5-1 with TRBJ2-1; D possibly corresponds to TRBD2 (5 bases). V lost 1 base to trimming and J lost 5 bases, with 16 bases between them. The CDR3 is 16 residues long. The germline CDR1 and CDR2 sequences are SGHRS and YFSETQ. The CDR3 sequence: CASSLRGQLVNNEQFF. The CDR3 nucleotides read TGCGCCAGCAGCTTGAGAGGGCAGTTAGTAAACAATGAGCAGTTCTTC. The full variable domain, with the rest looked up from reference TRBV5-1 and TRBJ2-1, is KAGVTQTPRYLIKTRGQQVTLSCSPISGHRSVSWYQQTPGQGLQFLFEYFSETQRNKGNFPGRFSGRQFSNSRSEMNVSTLELGDSALYLCASSLRGQLVNNEQFFGPGTRLTVL.

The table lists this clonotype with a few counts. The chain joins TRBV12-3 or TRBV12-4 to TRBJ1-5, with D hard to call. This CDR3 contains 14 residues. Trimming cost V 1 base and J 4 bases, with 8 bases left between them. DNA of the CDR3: TGTGCCAGCAGTTTAGTCCGGTCGAATCAGCCCCAGCATTTT. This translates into CASSLVRSNQPQHF.

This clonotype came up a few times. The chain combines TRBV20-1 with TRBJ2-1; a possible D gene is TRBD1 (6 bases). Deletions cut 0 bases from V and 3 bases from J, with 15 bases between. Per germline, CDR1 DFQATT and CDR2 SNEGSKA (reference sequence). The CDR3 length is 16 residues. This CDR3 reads CSARDWGLGSYNEQFF. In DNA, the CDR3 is TGCAGTGCTAGAGACTGGGGGCTGGGTAGCTACAATGAGCAGTTCTTC.

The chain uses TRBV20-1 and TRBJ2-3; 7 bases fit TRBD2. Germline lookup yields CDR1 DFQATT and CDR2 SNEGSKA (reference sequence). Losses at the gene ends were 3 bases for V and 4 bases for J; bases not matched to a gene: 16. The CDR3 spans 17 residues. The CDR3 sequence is CSASSPAGDYSADTQYF. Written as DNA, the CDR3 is TGCAGTGCTAGTAGCCCCGCTGGGGACTATTCAGCAGATACGCAGTATTTT.

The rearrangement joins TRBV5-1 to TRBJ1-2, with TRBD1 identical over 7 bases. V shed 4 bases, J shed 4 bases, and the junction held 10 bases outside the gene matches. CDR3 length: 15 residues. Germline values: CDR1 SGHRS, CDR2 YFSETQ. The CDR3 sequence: CASSRDGQDPYGYTF. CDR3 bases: TGCGCCAGCAGCCGGGATGGACAGGACCCCTATGGCTACACCTTC.

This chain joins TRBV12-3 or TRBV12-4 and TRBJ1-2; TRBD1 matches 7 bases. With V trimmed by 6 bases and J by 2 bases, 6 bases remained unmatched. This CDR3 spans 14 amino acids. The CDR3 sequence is CASRMTGSNYGYTF. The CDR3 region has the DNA TGTGCCAGCAGGATGACAGGGTCGAACTATGGCTACACCTTC.

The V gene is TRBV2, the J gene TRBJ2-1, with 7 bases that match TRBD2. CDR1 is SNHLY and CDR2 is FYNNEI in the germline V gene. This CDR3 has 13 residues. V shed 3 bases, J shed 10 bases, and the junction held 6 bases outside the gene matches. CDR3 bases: TGTGCCAGCAGTGACGAGGCGGGAGAAGAGCAGTTCTTC. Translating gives CASSDEAGEEQFF. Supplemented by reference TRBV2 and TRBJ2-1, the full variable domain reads EPEVTQTPSHQVTQMGQEVILRCVPISNHLYFYWYRQILGQKVEFLVSFYNNEISEKSEIFDDQFSVERPDGSNFTLKIRSTKLEDSAMYFCASSDEAGEEQFFGPGTRLTVL.

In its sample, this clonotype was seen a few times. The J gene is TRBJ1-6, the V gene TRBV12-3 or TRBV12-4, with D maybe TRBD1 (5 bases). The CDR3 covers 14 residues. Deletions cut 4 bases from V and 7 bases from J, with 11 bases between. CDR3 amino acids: CASSWQGPNSPLHF. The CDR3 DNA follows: TGTGCCAGCAGTTGGCAGGGTCCAAATTCACCCCTCCACTTT.

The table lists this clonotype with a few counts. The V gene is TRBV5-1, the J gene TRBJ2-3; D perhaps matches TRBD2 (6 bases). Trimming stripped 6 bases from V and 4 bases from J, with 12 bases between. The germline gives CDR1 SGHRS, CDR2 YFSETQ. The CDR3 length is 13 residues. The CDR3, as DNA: TGCGCCAGCACGGAGGGTCCCGCAGATACGCAGTATTTT. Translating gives CASTEGPADTQYF.

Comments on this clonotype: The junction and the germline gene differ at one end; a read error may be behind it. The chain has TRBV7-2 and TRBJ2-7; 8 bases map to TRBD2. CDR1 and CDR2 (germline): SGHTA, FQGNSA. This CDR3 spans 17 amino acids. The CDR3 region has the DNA TGTGCCAGCAGTTTAGTGATGGTGGCGGGAGGAACCTACGAGCAGTACTTC. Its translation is CASSLVMVAGGTYEQYF.

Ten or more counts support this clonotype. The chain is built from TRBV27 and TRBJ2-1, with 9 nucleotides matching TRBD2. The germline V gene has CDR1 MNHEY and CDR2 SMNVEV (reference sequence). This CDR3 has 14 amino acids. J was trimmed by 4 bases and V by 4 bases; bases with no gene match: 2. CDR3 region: CASSSLAGYNEQFF. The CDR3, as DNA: TGTGCCAGCAGTTCCCTAGCGGGGTACAATGAGCAGTTCTTC.

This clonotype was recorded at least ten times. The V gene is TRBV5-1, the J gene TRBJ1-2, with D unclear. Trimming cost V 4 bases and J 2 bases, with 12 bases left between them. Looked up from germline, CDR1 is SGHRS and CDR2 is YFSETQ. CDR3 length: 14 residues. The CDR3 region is CASSPTAGNYGYTF. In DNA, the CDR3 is TGCGCCAGCAGCCCGACGGCGGGAAACTATGGCTACACCTTC.

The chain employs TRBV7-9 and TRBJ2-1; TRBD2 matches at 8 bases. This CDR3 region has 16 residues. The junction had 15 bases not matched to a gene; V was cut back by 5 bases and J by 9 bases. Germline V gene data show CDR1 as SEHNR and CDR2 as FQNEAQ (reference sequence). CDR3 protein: CASSHGPQSGRREQFF. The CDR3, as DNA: TGTGCCAGCAGCCATGGCCCCCAAAGCGGGAGACGTGAGCAGTTCTTC.

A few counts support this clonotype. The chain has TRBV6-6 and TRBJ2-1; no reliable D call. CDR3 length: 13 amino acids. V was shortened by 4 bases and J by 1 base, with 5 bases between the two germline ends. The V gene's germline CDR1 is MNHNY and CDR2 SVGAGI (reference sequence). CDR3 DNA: TGTGCCAGCAGTTTCACGTCCTACAATGAGCAGTTCTTC. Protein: CASSFTSYNEQFF.

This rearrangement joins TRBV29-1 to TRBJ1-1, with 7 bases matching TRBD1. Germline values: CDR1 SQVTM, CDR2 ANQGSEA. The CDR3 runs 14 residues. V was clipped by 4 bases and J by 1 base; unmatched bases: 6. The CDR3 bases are TGCAGCGTTGTCGTCAGGGGGTCGAACACTGAAGCTTTCTTT. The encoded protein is CSVVVRGSNTEAFF.

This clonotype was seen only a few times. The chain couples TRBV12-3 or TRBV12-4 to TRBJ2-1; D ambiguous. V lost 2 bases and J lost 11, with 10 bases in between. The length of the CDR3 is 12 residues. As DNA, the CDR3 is TGTGCCAGCAGTTTAAGCTCCCCGAAGCAGTTCTTC. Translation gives CASSLSSPKQFF.

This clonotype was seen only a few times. The CDR3 loop is CASSQVGGTYNEQFF. CDR3 DNA sequence: TGTGCCAGCAGTCAGGTGGGAGGTACCTACAATGAGCAGTTCTTC. The chain is built from TRBV6-1 and TRBJ2-1; possibly TRBD2 for D (6 bases). The V end lost 5 bases, the J end lost 2 bases, and 13 bases lay between the germline ends. The germline V gene has CDR1 MNHNS and CDR2 SASEGT. CDR3 length: 15 amino acids.